Following are 23 T cell receptor beta chains from one sample sequenced in a study of memory CD4+ T cells and cytomegalovirus serostatus. Measured with immunoSEQ multiplex PCR; TCRdb has only the in-frame clones, and not every one. Here the sample spans about 57,000 clones, under 80% being singletons. The sort gate was single viable CD3+CD4+CD8-CD45RO+ cells for memory CD4+ T cells. The sample consisted of memory CD4+ T cells from blood. Receptors were obtained from an adult in good health and CMV-seronegative.

The chain couples TRBV15 to TRBJ1-5, with no clear D. Germline CDR1 reads LNHNV; CDR2 reads YYDKDF (reference sequence). The germline V and J ends were trimmed by 0 bases and 6 bases, with 12 bases remaining between them. The CDR3 totals 15 residues. This CDR3 is CATSRDPTGSQPQHF. The CDR3 nucleotides read TGTGCCACCAGCAGAGATCCCACGGGGAGTCAGCCCCAGCATTTT.

The chain employs TRBV19 and TRBJ2-4; maybe TRBD1 (6 bases). Trimming pared 4 bases from V and 5 bases from J, leaving 12 bases between. In germline, CDR1 is LNHDA, CDR2 SQIVND (reference sequence). The CDR3 spans 14 residues. The CDR3 reads CASSKGVLENIQYF. The CDR3 nucleotides read TGTGCCAGTAGTAAGGGGGTACTGGAAAACATTCAGTACTTC.

This rearrangement joins TRBV9 to TRBJ2-3; D is unclear. V dropped 0 bases and J dropped 3 bases, with 8 bases sitting between them. CDR3 length: 14 amino acids. The V gene's germline CDR1 is SGDLS and CDR2 YYNGEE. CDR3 amino acids: CASSVASATDTQYF. In DNA form, the CDR3 reads TGTGCCAGCAGCGTAGCATCCGCGACAGATACGCAGTATTTT.

There are many counts of this clone. The rearrangement links TRBV2 to TRBJ2-1; D unresolved. CDR1 and CDR2 from the germline V gene are SNHLY and FYNNEI. V was pared by 6 bases and J by 7 bases, with 7 bases between. This CDR3 comprises 11 residues. CDR3 nucleotides: TGTGCCAGCAGCCCGTTGAATGAGCAGTTCTTC. Residues: CASSPLNEQFF.

The table lists this clone with a count of one. The CDR3 protein is CASSSAFLAGVREQFF. CDR3 DNA sequence: TGTGCCAGCAGCTCCGCCTTTCTAGCGGGAGTGAGGGAGCAGTTCTTC. The rearrangement uses TRBV5-8 and TRBJ2-1; 10 nucleotides agree with TRBD2. Losses at the gene ends were 3 bases for V and 10 bases for J; bases not matched to a gene: 13. The CDR3 runs to 16 residues. Germline V CDR1 and CDR2: SGHTS, YDEGEE.

This sequence joins TRBV30 and TRBJ2-7; 13 bases fit TRBD2. V was pared by 3 bases and J by 0 bases, with 14 bases of the junction left unmatched. In germline, CDR1 is GTSNPN, CDR2 SVGIG (reference sequence). The length of the CDR3 is 19 residues. This CDR3 reads CAWRRTGTSGKRSSYEQYF. The CDR3 bases are TGTGCCTGGAGGCGAACCGGGACTAGCGGGAAAAGGAGCTCCTACGAGCAGTACTTC.

The chain uses TRBV7-9 and TRBJ2-7, with D possibly matching TRBD1 (6 bases). CDR3 length: 15 residues. Trimming removed 1 base at V and 2 bases at J, with 12 bases between. From germline, CDR1 is SEHNR and CDR2 FQNEAQ (reference sequence). CDR3 residues: CASSLGTALPYEQYF. The CDR3 nucleotides read TGTGCCAGCAGCTTAGGGACAGCCCTTCCCTACGAGCAGTACTTC.

The rearrangement uses TRBV5-4 and TRBJ2-1; TRBD1 matches 9 bases. V gave up 4 bases and J gave up 2 bases; unmatched junction bases: 4. Germline V gene lookup returns CDR1 SGHNT and CDR2 YYREEE (reference sequence). This CDR3 is built from 15 residues. The CDR3 DNA follows: TGTGCCAGCAGCGAGGGACAGGGAGCCTACAATGAGCAGTTCTTC. It is translated as CASSEGQGAYNEQFF.

Details on this clone: Its ends do not fully match the called genes, so a read error is possible. The chain uses TRBV2 and TRBJ1-1; possible D gene TRBD1, 6 bases. This CDR3 contains 16 residues. From germline, CDR1 is SNHLY and CDR2 FYNNEI. The CDR3 spells CASSFDRLELKTEAFF. The CDR3 coding sequence is TGTGCCAGCAGTTTTGACAGGCTGGAACTGAAAACTGAAGCTTTCTTT.

This chain joins TRBV5-1 and TRBJ2-7; D is ambiguous. Germline lookup yields CDR1 SGHRS and CDR2 YFSETQ. The CDR3 consists of 13 residues. With 5 bases removed from V and 3 bases from J, the gap between germline ends came to 12 bases. CDR3 sequence reads: CASRLTGFYEQYF. The CDR3 coding sequence is TGCGCCAGCAGACTCACCGGATTCTACGAGCAGTACTTC. Filled out from reference TRBV5-1 and TRBJ2-7, the complete variable domain reads KAGVTQTPRYLIKTRGQQVTLSCSPISGHRSVSWYQQTPGQGLQFLFEYFSETQRNKGNFPGRFSGRQFSNSRSEMNVSTLELGDSALYLCASRLTGFYEQYFGPGTRLTVT.

The chain employs TRBV5-1 and TRBJ1-5; D ambiguous. V gave up 0 bases and J gave up 10 bases, with 11 bases separating them. This CDR3 has 13 residues. Germline values: CDR1 SGHRS, CDR2 YFSETQ. As DNA, the CDR3 is TGCGCCAGCAGCTTGGACGGAGGATCTCCCCAGCATTTT. Translated, it gives CASSLDGGSPQHF.

The genes are TRBV19 and TRBJ1-2; D gene ambiguous. The CDR3 totals 14 residues. Trimming left V 9 bases short and J 7 bases short, with 21 bases between. CDR1 and CDR2 (germline): LNHDA, SQIVND (reference sequence). CDR3 nucleotides: TGTGCCAGCATCCTCGACACCTCTGTGAGTGGCTACACCTTC. This translates into CASILDTSVSGYTF.

The V gene is TRBV4-1, the J gene TRBJ1-1; D is unresolved. The CDR3 sequence is 13 residues long. Trimming cost V 6 bases and J 3 bases, with 11 bases left between them. Germline CDR1 MGHRA, CDR2 YSYEKL. The CDR3 coding sequence is TGCGCCAGCAGTGCCGACACGGACACTGAAGCTTTCTTT. Translating it yields CASSADTDTEAFF.

V gene TRBV6-5 combines with J gene TRBJ2-3; 10 nucleotides align to TRBD2. Germline CDR1 MNHEY, CDR2 SVGAGI. J lost 3 bases, V lost 3 bases, and 3 bases had no gene match. The CDR3 length is 15 residues. In DNA, the CDR3 is TGTGCCAGCAGTTATGTAGCGGGAGGTACAGATACGCAGTATTTT. This encodes CASSYVAGGTDTQYF.

This rearrangement joins TRBV6-1 to TRBJ2-7; 10 bases agree with TRBD2. Germline V CDR1 and CDR2: MNHNS, SASEGT. The V segment lost 2 bases and the J segment 2 bases; nucleotides outside the gene matches: 3. The CDR3 covers 15 residues. The CDR3 DNA sequence: TGTGCCAGCAGTGAACGAGCGGGAGGGCCCTACGAGCAGTACTTC. The encoded protein is CASSERAGGPYEQYF.

The CDR3 sequence: CASSQGGQGPRFQPQHF. The CDR3 nucleotides read TGCGCCAGCAGCCAAGGTGGCCAGGGGCCGCGGTTTCAGCCCCAGCATTTT. This rearrangement joins TRBV4-1 to TRBJ1-5; maybe TRBD1 (6 bases). The ends were cut back, 1 base at V and 6 bases at J, with 19 bases in the middle. Germline V gene data show CDR1 as MGHRA and CDR2 as YSYEKL. CDR3 size: 17 residues.

V gene TRBV4-1 combines with J gene TRBJ1-4, with D tentatively TRBD1 (6 bases). Germline-derived CDR1 and CDR2 are MGHRA and YSYEKL. Trimming removed 3 bases at V and 6 bases at J, with 23 bases between. The CDR3 runs to 18 residues. The DNA of the CDR3 is TGCGCCAGCAGCCATTTCCAGAGGGGGGGCGCGGATTATGAAAAACTGTTTTTT. The encoded protein is CASSHFQRGGADYEKLFF.

The chain carries TRBV14 and TRBJ2-7; tentatively, D is TRBD2 (6 bases). The length of the CDR3 is 15 residues. Per the germline V gene, CDR1 is SGHDN and CDR2 is FVKESK. V was trimmed by 6 bases and J by 0 bases, leaving 15 bases between them. CDR3 DNA sequence: TGTGCCAGCAGTAAAGTAGGAGGGAACTCCTACGAGCAGTACTTC. It encodes CASSKVGGNSYEQYF.

The chain joins TRBV5-8 to TRBJ2-2, with D unresolved. Between the trimmed V and J ends, which lost 5 bases and 5 bases, there was a span of 13 bases. Looked up from germline, CDR1 is SGHTS and CDR2 is YDEGEE. The CDR3 is made up of 14 amino acids. The DNA of the CDR3 is TGTGCCAGCAGACGAAGGACGGCAACCGGGGAGCTGTTTTTT. It codes for CASRRRTATGELFF.

The genes are TRBV6-6 and TRBJ1-2; D ambiguous. CDR3 length: 15 residues. V was trimmed by 0 bases and J by 0 bases, leaving 8 bases between them. Looked up from germline, CDR1 is MNHNY and CDR2 is SVGAGI (reference sequence). The DNA for the CDR3 is TGTGCCAGCAGTTACTCGGGTACAGCTAACTATGGCTACACCTTC. It specifies CASSYSGTANYGYTF.

V usage is TRBV10-3 and J usage is TRBJ2-7, with 13 positions matching TRBD2. V was pared by 10 bases and J by 4 bases, with 4 bases of the junction left unmatched. The CDR3 length is 13 residues. Germline V gives CDR1 ENHRY, CDR2 SYGVKD. CDR3 nucleotide sequence: TGTGCCAGCGGGACTAGCGGGACGTACGAGCAGTACTTC. It translates to CASGTSGTYEQYF.

The J gene is TRBJ2-5, the V gene TRBV4-2; 11 bases are shared with TRBD2. CDR3 length: 20 amino acids. V was clipped by 0 bases and J by 5 bases; unmatched bases: 17. Germline lookup yields CDR1 LGHNA and CDR2 YNFKEQ. CDR3 in amino acids: CASSQDPLAGVAWLGETQYF. The CDR3 nucleotides are TGTGCCAGCAGCCAAGATCCACTAGCGGGAGTTGCATGGCTTGGGGAGACCCAGTACTTC.

The rearrangement uses TRBV5-5 and TRBJ1-3; D remains unclear. Trimming left V 3 bases short and J 2 bases short, with 12 bases between. The CDR3 length is 15 residues. CDR1 and CDR2 (germline): SGHKS, YYEKEE (reference sequence). The CDR3 region is CASSYLTQPGNTIYF. In DNA, the CDR3 is TGTGCCAGCAGCTACCTCACACAGCCTGGAAACACCATATATTTT. Complete variable domain (other parts from reference TRBV5-5 and TRBJ1-3): DAGVTQSPTHLIKTRGQQVTLRCSPISGHKSVSWYQQVLGQGPQFIFQYYEKEERGRGNFPDRFSARQFPNYSSELNVNALLLGDSALYLCASSYLTQPGNTIYFGEGSWLTVV.